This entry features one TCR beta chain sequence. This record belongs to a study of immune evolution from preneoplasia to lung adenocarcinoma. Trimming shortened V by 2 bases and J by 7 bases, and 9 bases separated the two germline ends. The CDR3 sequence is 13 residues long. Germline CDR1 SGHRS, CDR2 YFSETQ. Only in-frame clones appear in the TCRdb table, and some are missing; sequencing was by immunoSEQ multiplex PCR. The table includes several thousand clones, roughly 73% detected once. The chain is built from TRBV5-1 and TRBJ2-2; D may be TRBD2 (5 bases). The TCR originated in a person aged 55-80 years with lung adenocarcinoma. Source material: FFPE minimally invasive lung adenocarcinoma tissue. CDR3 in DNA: TGCGCCAGCAGCTTTAGCGCGGACGGGGAGCTGTTTTTT. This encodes CASSFSADGELFF.